The present T cell receptor beta chain was sequenced within a study of long-term antiretroviral therapy in people with HIV. Worth noting for this clone: Its target is unknown.

Survey-level immunoSEQ v3.0 assays were run. A target of roughly 40,000-55,000 T-cell genomes per sample was set for sequencing. TCRdb's copy holds only in-frame clones and misses some; the assay was immunoSEQ multiplex PCR. The sample shows approximately 7,000 clones, approximately 83% of them seen only once. Study-level points and caveats: Dominating the repertoire at all time points were the clones that expanded before ART. When set beside controls, HIV repertoires had CDR3 length ranges that were narrower. Samples were collected from the mid-2000s to the late 2010s under possibly less effective ART regimens.

This TCR came from a woman aged 45-59 years with HIV. The sample here was unsorted PBMCs, taken 3.7 years after starting antiretroviral therapy.

The CDR3 is CASNPPGTIYGYTF. The CDR3 bases are TGTGCCAGCAACCCCCCCGGGACTATCTATGGCTACACCTTC. V is TRBV11-2 and J is TRBJ1-2; maybe TRBD1 (5 bases). Germline CDR1 is SGHAT and CDR2 is FQNNGV. The ends were cut back, 7 bases at V and 4 bases at J, with 16 bases in the middle. The CDR3 sequence is 14 residues long.